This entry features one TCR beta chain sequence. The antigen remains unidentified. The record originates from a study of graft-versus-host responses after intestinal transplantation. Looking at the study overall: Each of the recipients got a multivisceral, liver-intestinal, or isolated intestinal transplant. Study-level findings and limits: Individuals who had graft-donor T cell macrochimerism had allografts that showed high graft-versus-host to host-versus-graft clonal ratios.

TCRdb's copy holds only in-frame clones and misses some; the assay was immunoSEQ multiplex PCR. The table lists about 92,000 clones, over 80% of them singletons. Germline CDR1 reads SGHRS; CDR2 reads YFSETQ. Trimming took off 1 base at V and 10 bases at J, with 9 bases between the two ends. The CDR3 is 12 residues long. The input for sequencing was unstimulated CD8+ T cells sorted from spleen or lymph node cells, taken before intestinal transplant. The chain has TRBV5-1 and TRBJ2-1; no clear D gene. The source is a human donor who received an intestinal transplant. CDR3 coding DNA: TGCGCCAGCAGCTTGAGTGCGAGGGAGCAGTTCTTC. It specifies CASSLSAREQFF.